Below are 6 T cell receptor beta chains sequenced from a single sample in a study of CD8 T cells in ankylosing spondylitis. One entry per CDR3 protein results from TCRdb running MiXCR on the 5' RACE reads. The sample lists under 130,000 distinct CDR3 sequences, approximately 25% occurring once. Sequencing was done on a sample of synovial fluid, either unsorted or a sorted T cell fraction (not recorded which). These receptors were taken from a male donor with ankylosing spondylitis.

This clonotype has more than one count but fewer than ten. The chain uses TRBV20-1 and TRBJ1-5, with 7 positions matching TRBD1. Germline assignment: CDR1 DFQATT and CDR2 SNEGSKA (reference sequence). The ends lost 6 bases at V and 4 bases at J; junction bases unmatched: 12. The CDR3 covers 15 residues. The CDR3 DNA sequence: TGCAGTGCCTCTCGCCGGACAGGTTGGAATCAGCCCCAGCATTTT. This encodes CSASRRTGWNQPQHF.

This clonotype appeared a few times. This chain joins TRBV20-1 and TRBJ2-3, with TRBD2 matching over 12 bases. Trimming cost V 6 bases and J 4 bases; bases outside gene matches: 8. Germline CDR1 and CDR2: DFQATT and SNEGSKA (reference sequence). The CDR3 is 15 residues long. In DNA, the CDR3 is TGCAGTGCCGAACCTAGCGGGAGGGGCGCAGATACGCAGTATTTT. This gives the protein CSAEPSGRGADTQYF.

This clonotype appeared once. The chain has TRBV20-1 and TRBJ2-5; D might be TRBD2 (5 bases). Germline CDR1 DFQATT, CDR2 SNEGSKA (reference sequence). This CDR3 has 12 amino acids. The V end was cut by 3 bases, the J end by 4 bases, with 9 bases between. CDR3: CSASSAGETQYF. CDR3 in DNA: TGCAGTGCTAGCTCTGCGGGAGAGACCCAGTACTTC.

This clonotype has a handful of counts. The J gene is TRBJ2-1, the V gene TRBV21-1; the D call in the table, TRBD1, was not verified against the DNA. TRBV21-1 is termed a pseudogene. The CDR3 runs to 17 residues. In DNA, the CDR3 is TGTGCCAGCAGCAAACCTTCGACAGGGCACCTTGACAATGAGCAGTTCTTC. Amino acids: CASSKPSTGHLDNEQFF.

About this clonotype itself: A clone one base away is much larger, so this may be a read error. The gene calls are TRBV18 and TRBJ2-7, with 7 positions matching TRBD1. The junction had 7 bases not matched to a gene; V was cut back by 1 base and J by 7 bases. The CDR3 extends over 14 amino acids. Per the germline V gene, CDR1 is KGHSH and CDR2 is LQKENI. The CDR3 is CASSPRGQVMEQYF. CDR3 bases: TGTGCCAGCTCACCACGAGGACAGGTTATGGAGCAGTACTTC.

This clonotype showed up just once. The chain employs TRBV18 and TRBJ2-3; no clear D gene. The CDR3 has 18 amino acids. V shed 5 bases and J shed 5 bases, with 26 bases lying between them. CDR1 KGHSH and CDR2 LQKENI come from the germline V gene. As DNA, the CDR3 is TGTGCCAGCTCAAAAACACCTATTGGTTTACAACCTCAAGATACGCAGTATTTT. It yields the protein CASSKTPIGLQPQDTQYF.